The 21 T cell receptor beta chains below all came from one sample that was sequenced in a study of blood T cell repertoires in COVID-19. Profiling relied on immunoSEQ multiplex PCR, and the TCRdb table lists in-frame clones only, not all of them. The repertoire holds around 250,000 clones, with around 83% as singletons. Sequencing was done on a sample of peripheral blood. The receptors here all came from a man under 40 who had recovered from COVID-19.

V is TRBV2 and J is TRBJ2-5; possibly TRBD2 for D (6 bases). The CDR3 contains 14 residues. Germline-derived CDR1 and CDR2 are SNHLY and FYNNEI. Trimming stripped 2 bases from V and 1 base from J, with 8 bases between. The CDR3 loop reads CASSELASQETQYF. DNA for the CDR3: TGTGCCAGCAGTGAACTAGCGAGCCAAGAGACCCAGTACTTC.

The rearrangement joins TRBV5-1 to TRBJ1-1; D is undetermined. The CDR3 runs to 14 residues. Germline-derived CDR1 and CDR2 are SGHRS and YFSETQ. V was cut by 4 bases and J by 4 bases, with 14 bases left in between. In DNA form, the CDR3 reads TGCGCCAGCAGCCAAAGGTCGCGGGGCACTGAAGCTTTCTTT. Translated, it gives CASSQRSRGTEAFF.

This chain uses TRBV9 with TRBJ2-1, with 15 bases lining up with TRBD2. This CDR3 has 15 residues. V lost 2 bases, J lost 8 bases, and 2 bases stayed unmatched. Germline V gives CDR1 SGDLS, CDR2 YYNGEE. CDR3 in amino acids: CASSVGTSGGHEQFF. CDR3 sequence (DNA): TGTGCCAGCAGCGTGGGGACTAGCGGGGGGCATGAGCAGTTCTTC.

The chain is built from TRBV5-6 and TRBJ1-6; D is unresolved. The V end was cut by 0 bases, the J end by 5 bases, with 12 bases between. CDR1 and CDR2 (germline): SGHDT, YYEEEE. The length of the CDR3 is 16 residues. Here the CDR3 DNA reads TGTGCCAGCAGCTTGGGGCCGAGACACGATAATTCACCCCTCCACTTT. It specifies CASSLGPRHDNSPLHF.

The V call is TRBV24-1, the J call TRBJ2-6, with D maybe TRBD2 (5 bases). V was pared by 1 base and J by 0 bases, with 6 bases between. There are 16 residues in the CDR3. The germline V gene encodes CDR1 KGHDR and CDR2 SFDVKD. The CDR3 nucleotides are TGTGCCACCAGTGATTTCGGGGACTCTGGGGCCAACGTCCTGACTTTC. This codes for CATSDFGDSGANVLTF.

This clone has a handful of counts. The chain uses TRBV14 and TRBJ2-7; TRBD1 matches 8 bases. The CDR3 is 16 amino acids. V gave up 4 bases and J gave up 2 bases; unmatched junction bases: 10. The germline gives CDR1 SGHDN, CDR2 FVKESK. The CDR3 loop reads CASSRVTGVYAYEQYF. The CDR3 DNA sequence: TGTGCCAGCAGCCGCGTGACAGGGGTGTACGCCTACGAGCAGTACTTC.

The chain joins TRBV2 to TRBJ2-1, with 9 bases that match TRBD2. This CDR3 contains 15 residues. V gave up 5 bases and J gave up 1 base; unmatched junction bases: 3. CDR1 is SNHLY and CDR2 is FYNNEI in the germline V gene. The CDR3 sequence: CASSLAGASYNEQFF. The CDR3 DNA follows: TGTGCCAGCAGTTTAGCGGGGGCTTCCTACAATGAGCAGTTCTTC.

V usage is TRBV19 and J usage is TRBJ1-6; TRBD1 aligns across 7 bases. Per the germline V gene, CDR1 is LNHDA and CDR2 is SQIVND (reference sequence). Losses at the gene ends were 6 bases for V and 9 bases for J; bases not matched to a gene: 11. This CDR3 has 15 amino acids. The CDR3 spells CASSRRTGEGSPLHF. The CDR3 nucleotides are TGTGCCAGTAGCAGAAGGACAGGCGAGGGTTCACCCCTCCACTTT. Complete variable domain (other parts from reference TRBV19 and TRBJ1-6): DGGITQSPKYLFRKEGQNVTLSCEQNLNHDAMYWYRQDPGQGLRLIYYSQIVNDFQKGDIAEGYSVSREKKESFPLTVTSAQKNPTAFYLCASSRRTGEGSPLHFGNGTRLTVT.

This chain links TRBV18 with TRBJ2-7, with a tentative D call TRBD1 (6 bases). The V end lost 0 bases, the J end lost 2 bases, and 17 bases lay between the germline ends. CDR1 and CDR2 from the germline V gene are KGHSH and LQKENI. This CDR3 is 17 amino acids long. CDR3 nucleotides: TGTGCCAGCTCACCACCGATGTGGATAGACAGGACCTACGAGCAGTACGTC. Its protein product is CASSPPMWIDRTYEQYV.

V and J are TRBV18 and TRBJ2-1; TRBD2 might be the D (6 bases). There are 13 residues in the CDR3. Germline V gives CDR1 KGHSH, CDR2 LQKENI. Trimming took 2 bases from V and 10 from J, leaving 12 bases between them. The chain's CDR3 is CASSPSEGTEQFF. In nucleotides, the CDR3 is TGTGCCAGCTCACCATCGGAGGGTACGGAGCAGTTCTTC.

For the CDR3, the DNA is TGTGCCAGTAAAACCCTTGGACAGGGGGACACCGGGGAGCTGTTTTTT. Amino acids: CASKTLGQGDTGELFF. The gene calls are TRBV19 and TRBJ2-2; 10 positions match TRBD1. The CDR3 consists of 16 residues. Germline assignment: CDR1 LNHDA and CDR2 SQIVND (reference sequence). Germline trimming cut 7 bases from V and 3 bases from J; bases unmatched to any gene: 8.

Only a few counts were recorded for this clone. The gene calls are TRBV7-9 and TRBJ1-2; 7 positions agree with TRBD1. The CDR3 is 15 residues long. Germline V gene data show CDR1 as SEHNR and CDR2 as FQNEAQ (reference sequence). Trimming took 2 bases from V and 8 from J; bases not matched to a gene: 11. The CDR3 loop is CASSLSVRQGNGYTF. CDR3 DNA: TGTGCCAGCAGCTTATCGGTTAGACAGGGCAACGGCTACACCTTC.

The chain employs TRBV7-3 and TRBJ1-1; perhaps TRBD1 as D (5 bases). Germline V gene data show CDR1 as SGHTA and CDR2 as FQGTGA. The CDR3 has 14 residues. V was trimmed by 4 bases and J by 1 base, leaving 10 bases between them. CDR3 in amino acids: CASSSFGGNTEAFF. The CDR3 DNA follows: TGTGCCAGCAGCTCATTCGGGGGGAACACTGAAGCTTTCTTT.

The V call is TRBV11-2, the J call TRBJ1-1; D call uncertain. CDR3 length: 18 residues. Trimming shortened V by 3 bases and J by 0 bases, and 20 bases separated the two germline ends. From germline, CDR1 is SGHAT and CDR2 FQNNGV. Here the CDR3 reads CASSFVGRTAVMNTEAFF. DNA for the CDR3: TGTGCCAGCAGCTTTGTAGGTAGAACAGCTGTTATGAACACTGAAGCTTTCTTT. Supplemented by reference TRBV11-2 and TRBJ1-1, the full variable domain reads EAGVAQSPRYKIIEKRQSVAFWCNPISGHATLYWYQQILGQGPKLLIQFQNNGVVDDSQLPKDRFSAERLKGVDSTLKIQPAKLEDSAVYLCASSFVGRTAVMNTEAFFGQGTRLTVV.

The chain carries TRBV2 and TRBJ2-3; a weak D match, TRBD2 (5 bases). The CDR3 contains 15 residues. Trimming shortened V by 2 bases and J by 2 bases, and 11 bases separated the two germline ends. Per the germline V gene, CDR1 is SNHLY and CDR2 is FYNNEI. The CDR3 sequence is CASSEYRTSTDTQYF. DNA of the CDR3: TGTGCCAGCAGTGAATACCGGACTTCCACAGATACGCAGTATTTT. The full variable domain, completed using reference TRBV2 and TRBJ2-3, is EPEVTQTPSHQVTQMGQEVILRCVPISNHLYFYWYRQILGQKVEFLVSFYNNEISEKSEIFDDQFSVERPDGSNFTLKIRSTKLEDSAMYFCASSEYRTSTDTQYFGPGTRLTVL.

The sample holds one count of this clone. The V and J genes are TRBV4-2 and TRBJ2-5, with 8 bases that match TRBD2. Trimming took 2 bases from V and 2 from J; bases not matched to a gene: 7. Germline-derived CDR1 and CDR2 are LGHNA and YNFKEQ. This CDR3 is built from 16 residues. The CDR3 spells CASSQNAGLAQETQYF. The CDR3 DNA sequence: TGTGCCAGCAGCCAAAACGCTGGACTAGCTCAAGAGACCCAGTACTTC.

CDR3 residues: CASRSGQPSTDTQYF. The CDR3 nucleotides are TGTGCCAGCCGATCGGGACAGCCTAGCACAGATACGCAGTATTTT. V and J are TRBV19 and TRBJ2-3; 7 bases fit TRBD1. The CDR3 runs to 15 residues. V gave up 9 bases and J gave up 0 bases; unmatched junction bases: 9. Germline assignment: CDR1 LNHDA and CDR2 SQIVND (reference sequence).

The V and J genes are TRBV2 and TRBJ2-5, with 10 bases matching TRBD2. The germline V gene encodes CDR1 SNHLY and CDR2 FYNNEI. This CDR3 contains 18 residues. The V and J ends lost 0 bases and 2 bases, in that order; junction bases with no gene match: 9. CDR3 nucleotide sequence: TGTGCCAGCAGTGAAGCTACTAGCGGGACGATTCTACAAGAGACCCAGTACTTC. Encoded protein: CASSEATSGTILQETQYF.

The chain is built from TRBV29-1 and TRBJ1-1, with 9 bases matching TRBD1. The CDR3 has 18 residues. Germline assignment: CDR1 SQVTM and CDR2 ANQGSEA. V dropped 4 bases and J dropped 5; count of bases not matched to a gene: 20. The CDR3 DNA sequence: TGCAGCGTTGTCGGGGCTTGGACAGGGGATGTATTTGGGACTGAAGCTTTCTTT. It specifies CSVVGAWTGDVFGTEAFF.

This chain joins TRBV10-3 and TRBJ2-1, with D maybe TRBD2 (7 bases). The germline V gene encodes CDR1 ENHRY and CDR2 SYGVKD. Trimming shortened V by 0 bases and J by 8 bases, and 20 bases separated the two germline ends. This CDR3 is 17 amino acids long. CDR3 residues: CAISESTPGRGWHEQFF. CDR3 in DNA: TGTGCCATCAGTGAGTCGACTCCAGGGAGGGGGTGGCATGAGCAGTTCTTC.

The CDR3 sequence is CASSLVPAVHEQYF. The CDR3 coding sequence is TGTGCCAGCAGCTTAGTTCCCGCGGTCCACGAGCAGTACTTC. The genes are TRBV7-6 and TRBJ2-7; no firm D call. Trimming took off 1 base at V and 5 bases at J, with 12 bases between the two ends. CDR3 size: 14 residues. Germline V gene data show CDR1 as SGHVS and CDR2 as FNYEAQ.